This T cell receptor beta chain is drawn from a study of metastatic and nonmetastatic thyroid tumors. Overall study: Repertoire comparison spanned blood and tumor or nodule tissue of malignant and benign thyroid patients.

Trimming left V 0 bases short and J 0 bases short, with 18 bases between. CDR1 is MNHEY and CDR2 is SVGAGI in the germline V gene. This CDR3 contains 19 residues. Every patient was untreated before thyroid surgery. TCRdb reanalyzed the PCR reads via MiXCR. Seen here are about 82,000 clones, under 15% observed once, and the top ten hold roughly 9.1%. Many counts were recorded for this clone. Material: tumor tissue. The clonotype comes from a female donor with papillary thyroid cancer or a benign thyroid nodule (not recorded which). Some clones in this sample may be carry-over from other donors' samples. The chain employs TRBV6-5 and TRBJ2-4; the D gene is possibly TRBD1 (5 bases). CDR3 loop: CASSYSLRSPGLAKNIQYF. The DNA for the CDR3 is TGTGCCAGCAGTTACTCGCTCAGGTCCCCAGGGTTAGCCAAAAACATTCAGTACTTC.